The present entry profiles one TCR beta chain with its context. The antigen is unknown. This entry belongs to a study of shared clonotypes between healthy human individuals. Study background: For every donor, three CD4 naive, three CD4 memory, two CD8 naive and one CD8 memory plates were used. Findings and limits, study-wide: Rarefaction gave evidence that sorted-subset sequencing remained incomplete despite large depth. On the whole, naive subsets had larger estimated richness than memory subsets had.

The CDR3 consists of 16 residues. Trimming cost V 4 bases and J 5 bases; bases outside gene matches: 3. CDR1 is SGHNT and CDR2 is YENEEA in the germline V gene. The study ran the assay at deep level. The assay was immunoSEQ multiplex PCR, and TCRdb's table has in-frame clones only and misses some. The sample contains 1.5 million to 2.5 million clones, about 95% of which appear only once. The naive CD8 fraction comprised CD45RO-negative cells positively selected for CCR7 and excluded terminally differentiated effector memory CD45RA+ cells. The TCR originated in a man between 18 and 35 years old in good health. Sequencing input: naive CD8+ T cells sorted from blood. V gene TRBV11-3 combines with J gene TRBJ2-1; 15 nucleotides line up with TRBD2. CDR3 sequence reads: CASSSWTSGGDNEQFF. CDR3 bases: TGTGCCAGCAGCTCTTGGACTAGCGGGGGGGACAATGAGCAGTTCTTC. Drawing the rest from reference TRBV11-3 and TRBJ2-1, the complete variable domain is EAGVVQSPRYKIIEKKQPVAFWCNPISGHNTLYWYLQNLGQGPELLIRYENEEAVDDSQLPKDRFSAERLKGVDSTLKIQPAELGDSAVYLCASSSWTSGGDNEQFFGPGTRLTVL.